This T cell receptor (beta chain) originates from a study of vaccination and CD4 T cells after COVID-19. Across the whole study: Overlapping peptides covering the spike proteins of SARS-CoV-2, HCoV-NL63, HCoV-OC43 and HCoV-229E were added to stimulate cells.

As to this clonotype: Its antigen is unknown.

Treatment indicated: approximately nine-day PBMC culture with coronavirus spike peptide pools or control peptides (ViraFEST assay). The unexposed donor gave CD4+ T cells before the COVID-19 pandemic (2011-2018). Once peptide pools had expanded antigen-specific T cells, ViraFEST sequenced TCRs. The Oncomine TCR Beta short-read assay sequenced DNA from cultured CD4+ T cells. Cultures of CD4+ T cells served as the source for extracting genomic DNA. TCRdb redid the calling of the PCR reads with MiXCR, one entry per CDR3 protein. This sample carries about 6,300 distinct CDR3 sequences, around 35% of them seen once, and the ten largest clones take 35% to 45%. This CDR3 region has 11 residues. Trimming at V came to 3 bases and at J to 7 bases, leaving 3 bases not matched to a gene. Germline CDR1 and CDR2: DFQATT and SNEGSKA (reference sequence).

The sample was CD4+ T cells from blood, cultured in vitro. The V call is TRBV20-1, the J call TRBJ2-7; 7 bases are shared with TRBD1. The clonotype comes from a human donor in good health. CDR3 amino acids: CSASRRGEQYF. In DNA, the CDR3 is TGCAGTGCTAGTCGCAGGGGGGAGCAGTACTTC.